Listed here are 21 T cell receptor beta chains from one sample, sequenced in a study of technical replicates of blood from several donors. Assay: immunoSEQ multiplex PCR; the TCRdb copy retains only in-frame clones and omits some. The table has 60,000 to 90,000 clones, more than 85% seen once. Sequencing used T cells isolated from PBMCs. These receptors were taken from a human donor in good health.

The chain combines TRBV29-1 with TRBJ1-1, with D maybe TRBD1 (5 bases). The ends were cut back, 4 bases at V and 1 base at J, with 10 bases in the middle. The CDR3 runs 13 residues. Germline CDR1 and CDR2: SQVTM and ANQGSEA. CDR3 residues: CSVGGRANTEAFF. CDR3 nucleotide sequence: TGCAGCGTTGGCGGCAGGGCGAACACTGAAGCTTTCTTT.

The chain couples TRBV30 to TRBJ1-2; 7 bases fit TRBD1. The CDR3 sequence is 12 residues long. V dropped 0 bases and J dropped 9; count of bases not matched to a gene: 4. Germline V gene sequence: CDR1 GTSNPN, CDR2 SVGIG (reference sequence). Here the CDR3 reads CAWSVPQGSYTF. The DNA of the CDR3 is TGTGCCTGGAGTGTACCACAGGGGAGCTACACCTTC.

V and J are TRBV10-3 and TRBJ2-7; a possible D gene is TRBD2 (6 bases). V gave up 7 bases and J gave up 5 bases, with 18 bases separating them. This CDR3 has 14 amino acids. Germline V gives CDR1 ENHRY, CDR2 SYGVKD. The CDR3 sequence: CAITLLAPRNEQYF. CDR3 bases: TGTGCCATCACTCTCCTAGCGCCCAGAAACGAGCAGTACTTC.

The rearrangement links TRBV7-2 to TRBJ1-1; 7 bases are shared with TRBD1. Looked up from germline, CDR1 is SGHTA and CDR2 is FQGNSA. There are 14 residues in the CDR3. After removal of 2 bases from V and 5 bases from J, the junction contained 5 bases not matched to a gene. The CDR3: CASSLYRGKTEAFF. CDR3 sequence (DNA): TGTGCCAGCAGCTTATACAGGGGCAAAACTGAAGCTTTCTTT.

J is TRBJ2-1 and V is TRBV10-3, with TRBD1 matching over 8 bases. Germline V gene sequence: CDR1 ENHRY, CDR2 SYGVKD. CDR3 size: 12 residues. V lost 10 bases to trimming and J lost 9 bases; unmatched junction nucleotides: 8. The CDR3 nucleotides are TGTGCCAACCGGGACAGGAGCAGTGAGCAGTTCTTC. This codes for CANRDRSSEQFF.

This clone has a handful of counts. In nucleotides, the CDR3 is TGTGCCAGCTCAGAAAGCAGGGGCACCGGGGAGCTGTTTTTT. The encoded protein is CASSESRGTGELFF. This chain joins TRBV18 and TRBJ2-2; perhaps TRBD1 as D (6 bases). The V and J ends lost 5 bases and 4 bases respectively, with 11 bases between them. CDR3 length: 14 amino acids. Germline V gives CDR1 KGHSH, CDR2 LQKENI.

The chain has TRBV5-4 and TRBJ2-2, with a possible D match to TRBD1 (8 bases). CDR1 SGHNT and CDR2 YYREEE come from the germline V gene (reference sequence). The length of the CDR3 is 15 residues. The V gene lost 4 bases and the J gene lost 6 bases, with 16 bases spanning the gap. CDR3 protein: CASSPWTGRAGELFF. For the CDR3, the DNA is TGTGCCAGCAGCCCGTGGACAGGGAGGGCCGGGGAGCTGTTTTTT.

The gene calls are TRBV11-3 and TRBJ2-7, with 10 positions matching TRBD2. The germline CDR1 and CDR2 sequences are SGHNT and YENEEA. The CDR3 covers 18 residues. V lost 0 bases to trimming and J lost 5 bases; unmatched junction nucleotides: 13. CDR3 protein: CASSLEPGEREGPDEQYF. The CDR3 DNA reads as TGTGCCAGCAGCTTAGAACCCGGGGAGCGGGAGGGCCCGGACGAGCAGTACTTC.

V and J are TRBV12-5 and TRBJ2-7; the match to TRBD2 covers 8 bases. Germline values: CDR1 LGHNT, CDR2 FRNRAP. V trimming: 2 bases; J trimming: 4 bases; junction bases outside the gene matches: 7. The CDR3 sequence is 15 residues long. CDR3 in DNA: TGTGCTAGTGGTTTGTCTACTAGCGGAACTTACGAGCAGTACTTC. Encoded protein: CASGLSTSGTYEQYF. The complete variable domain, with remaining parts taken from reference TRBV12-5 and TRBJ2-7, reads DARVTQTPRHKVTEMGQEVTMRCQPILGHNTVFWYRQTMMQGLELLAYFRNRAPLDDSGMPKDRFSAEMPDATLATLKIQPSEPRDSAVYFCASGLSTSGTYEQYFGPGTRLTVT.

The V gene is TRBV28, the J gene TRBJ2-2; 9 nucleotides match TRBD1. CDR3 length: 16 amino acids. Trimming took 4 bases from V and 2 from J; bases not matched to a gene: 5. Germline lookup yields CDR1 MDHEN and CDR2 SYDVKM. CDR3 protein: CASSSYRGLNTGELFF. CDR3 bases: TGTGCCAGCAGTTCGTACAGGGGGCTTAACACCGGGGAGCTGTTTTTT.

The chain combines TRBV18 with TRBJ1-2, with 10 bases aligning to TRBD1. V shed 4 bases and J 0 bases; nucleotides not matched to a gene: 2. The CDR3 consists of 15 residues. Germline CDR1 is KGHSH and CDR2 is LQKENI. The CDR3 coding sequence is TGTGCCAGCTCACTCGGACAGGGGGCTAACTATGGCTACACCTTC. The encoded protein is CASSLGQGANYGYTF.

The DNA for the CDR3 is TGTGCCAGCAGCCTCGGGACAGGGAATGAAAAACTGTTTTTT. Translated, it gives CASSLGTGNEKLFF. The rearrangement uses TRBV9 and TRBJ1-4; TRBD1 matches at 9 bases. V shed 4 bases and J 5 bases; nucleotides not matched to a gene: 3. Germline CDR1 reads SGDLS; CDR2 reads YYNGEE. The CDR3 spans 14 residues.

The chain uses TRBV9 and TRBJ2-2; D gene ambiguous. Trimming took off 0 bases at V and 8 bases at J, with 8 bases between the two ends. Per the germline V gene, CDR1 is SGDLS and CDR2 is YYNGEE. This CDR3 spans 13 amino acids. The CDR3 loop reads CASSVDLTGELFF. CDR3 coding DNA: TGTGCCAGCAGCGTAGACTTAACGGGGGAGCTGTTTTTT.

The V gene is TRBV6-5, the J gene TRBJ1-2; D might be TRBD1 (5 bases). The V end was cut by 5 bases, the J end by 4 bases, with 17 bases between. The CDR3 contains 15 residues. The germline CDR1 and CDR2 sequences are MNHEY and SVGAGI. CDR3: CASSPGGGPLYGYTF. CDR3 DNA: TGTGCCAGCAGTCCGGGGGGAGGGCCTCTCTATGGCTACACCTTC.

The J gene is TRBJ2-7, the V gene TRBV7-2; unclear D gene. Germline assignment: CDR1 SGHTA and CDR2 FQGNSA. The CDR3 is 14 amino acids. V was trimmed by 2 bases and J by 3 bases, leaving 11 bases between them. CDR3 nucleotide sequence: TGTGCCAGCAGCTTATCCCGGGTGATCTACGAGCAGTACTTC. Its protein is CASSLSRVIYEQYF.

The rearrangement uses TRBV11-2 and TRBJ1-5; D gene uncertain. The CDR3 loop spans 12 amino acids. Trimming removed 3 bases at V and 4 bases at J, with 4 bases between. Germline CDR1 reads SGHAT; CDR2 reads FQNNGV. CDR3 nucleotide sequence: TGTGCCAGCAGCTTCCCTAATCAGCCCCAGCATTTT. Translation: CASSFPNQPQHF.

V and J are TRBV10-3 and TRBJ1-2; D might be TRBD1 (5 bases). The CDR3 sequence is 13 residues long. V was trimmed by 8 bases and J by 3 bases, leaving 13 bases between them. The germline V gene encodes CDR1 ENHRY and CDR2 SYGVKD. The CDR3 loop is CAISDSSDYGYTF. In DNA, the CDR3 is TGTGCCATCTCCGACAGCTCAGACTATGGCTACACCTTC.

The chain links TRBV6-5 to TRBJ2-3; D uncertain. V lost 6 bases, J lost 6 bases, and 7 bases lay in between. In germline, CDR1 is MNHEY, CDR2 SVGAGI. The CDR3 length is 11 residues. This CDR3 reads CASSRADTQYF. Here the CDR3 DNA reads TGTGCCAGCAGCCGAGCGGATACGCAGTATTTT.

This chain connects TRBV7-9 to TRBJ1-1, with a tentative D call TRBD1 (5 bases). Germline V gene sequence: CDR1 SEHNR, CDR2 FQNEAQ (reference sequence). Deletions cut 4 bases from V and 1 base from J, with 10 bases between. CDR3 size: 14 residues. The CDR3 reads CASSSEDTNTEAFF. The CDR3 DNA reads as TGTGCCAGCAGCTCTGAGGACACGAACACTGAAGCTTTCTTT.

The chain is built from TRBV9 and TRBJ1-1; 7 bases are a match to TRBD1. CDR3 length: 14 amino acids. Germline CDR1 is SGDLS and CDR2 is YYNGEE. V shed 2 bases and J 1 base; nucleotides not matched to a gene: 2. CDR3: CASSVGTANTEAFF. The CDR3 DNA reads TGTGCCAGCAGCGTGGGGACAGCGAACACTGAAGCTTTCTTT.

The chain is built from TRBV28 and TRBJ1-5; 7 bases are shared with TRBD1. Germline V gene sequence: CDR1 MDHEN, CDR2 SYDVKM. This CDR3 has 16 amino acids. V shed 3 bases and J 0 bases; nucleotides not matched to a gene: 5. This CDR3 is CASSFGQAYSNQPQHF. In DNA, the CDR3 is TGTGCCAGCAGTTTTGGACAGGCCTATAGCAATCAGCCCCAGCATTTT.